This T cell receptor beta chain was observed in a study of cytomegalovirus exposure and HLA in healthy donors. Overall study: A preliminary data release comprised 80 million to 95 million unique TCRs obtained from HLA-typed donors. Whole-study results and caveats: For TCR beta chains, V- and J-gene trimming was later linked to a missense DCLRE1C variant.

About this clone itself: Its specificity is not known.

The PCR was carried out with 60 Vbeta primers and 13 Jbeta primers. The table came from immunoSEQ multiplex PCR; TCRdb's copy has only in-frame clones and leaves some out. In the table there are 70,000 to 90,000 clones, around 76% of which are singletons. This clonotype originated in a male donor in good health and CMV-seropositive. Sequencing was done on a sample of PBMCs.

The CDR3 loop is CASSLLAGGSYTQYF. The CDR3 nucleotides read TGTGCCAGTAGCCTCCTAGCGGGGGGGTCCTATACGCAGTATTTT. The chain recombines TRBV19 with TRBJ2-3, with TRBD2 matching 12 bases. The germline CDR1 and CDR2 sequences are LNHDA and SQIVND (reference sequence). CDR3 length equals 15 residues. V lost 6 bases, J lost 7 bases, and 8 bases stayed unmatched.